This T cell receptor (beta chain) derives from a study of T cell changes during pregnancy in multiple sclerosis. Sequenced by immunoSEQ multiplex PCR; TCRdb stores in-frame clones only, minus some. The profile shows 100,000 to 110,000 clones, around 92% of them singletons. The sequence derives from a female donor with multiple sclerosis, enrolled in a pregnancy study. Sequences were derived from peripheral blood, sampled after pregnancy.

The CDR3 is CASQRDGTDTQYF. In DNA, the CDR3 is TGTGCCAGTCAGAGGGATGGCACAGATACGCAGTATTTT. This chain connects TRBV7-3 to TRBJ2-3; tentatively, D is TRBD2 (5 bases). Trimming took off 9 bases at V and 1 base at J, with 11 bases between the two ends. Germline V gene sequence: CDR1 SGHTA, CDR2 FQGTGA. CDR3 length: 13 residues.